A single sample is the source of the 7 T cell receptor beta chains below, sequenced in a study of somatic mutations in cytotoxic T cells in rheumatoid arthritis. The repertoire was sequenced with immunoSEQ multiplex PCR; TCRdb's copy has only in-frame clones and lacks some. This table has about 9,600 clones, roughly 80% appearing once. Source material: CD8+ T cells sorted from blood. These TCRs come from an adult with rheumatoid arthritis.

The chain employs TRBV28 and TRBJ2-5, with a tentative D call TRBD1 (6 bases). The DNA end is a closer match to TRBJ2-7, so the J assignment may be wrong. This CDR3 is built from 11 residues. CDR1 and CDR2 from the germline V gene are MDHEN and SYDVKM. The CDR3 region is CASSQGYEQYF. The CDR3, as DNA: TGTGCCAGCAGTCAGGGGTACGAGCAGTACTTC.

The rearrangement joins TRBV14 to TRBJ2-1, with D unresolved. This CDR3 is 13 amino acids long. V was pared by 1 base and J by 3 bases, with 4 bases between. Germline V CDR1 and CDR2: SGHDN, FVKESK. The CDR3 protein is CASSQAIYNEQFF. Written as DNA, the CDR3 is TGTGCCAGCAGCCAAGCCATCTACAATGAGCAGTTCTTC.

The chain combines TRBV4-1 with TRBJ2-7; the D is unclear. Germline assignment: CDR1 MGHRA and CDR2 YSYEKL. With 1 base removed from V and 2 bases from J, the gap between germline ends came to 6 bases. This CDR3 is built from 13 residues. In DNA form, the CDR3 reads TGCGCCAGCAGCCAAGGACATGCCTACGAGCAGTACTTC. This codes for CASSQGHAYEQYF.

V is TRBV5-4 and J is TRBJ2-7, with 8 positions matching TRBD2. The CDR3 runs 14 residues. Germline CDR1 reads SGHNT; CDR2 reads YYREEE (reference sequence). V dropped 4 bases and J dropped 4; count of bases not matched to a gene: 7. The chain's CDR3 is CASSVSGNSYEQYF. For the CDR3, the DNA is TGTGCCAGCAGCGTTAGCGGGAACTCATACGAGCAGTACTTC.

Only one count was recorded for this clone. The CDR3 DNA reads as TGTGCCAGCAGCTTCACTAGCCGCCTCTCTGATACGCAGTATTTT. As protein: CASSFTSRLSDTQYF. The chain joins TRBV5-4 to TRBJ2-3, with D maybe TRBD2 (6 bases). CDR1 and CDR2 (germline): SGHNT, YYREEE (reference sequence). The V end lost 2 bases, the J end lost 6 bases, and 16 bases lay between the germline ends. The CDR3 loop spans 15 amino acids.

This sequence joins TRBV11-2 and TRBJ1-1; 8 nucleotides match TRBD1. J was trimmed by 4 bases and V by 5 bases; bases with no gene match: 6. Germline CDR1 SGHAT, CDR2 FQNNGV. This CDR3 region has 14 residues. The CDR3 DNA is TGTGCCAGCAGCCTACAGGGGGTAGGCACTGAAGCTTTCTTT. Amino acids: CASSLQGVGTEAFF.

The gene calls are TRBV30 and TRBJ2-3; D is ambiguous. Trimming removed 5 bases at V and 2 bases at J, with 5 bases between. The CDR3 loop spans 11 amino acids. Germline V gene sequence: CDR1 GTSNPN, CDR2 SVGIG (reference sequence). The CDR3 region is CAWETTDTQYF. CDR3 bases: TGTGCCTGGGAAACCACAGATACGCAGTATTTT. Full variable domain (remainder filled in from reference TRBV30 and TRBJ2-3): SQTIHQWPATLVQPVGSPLSLECTVEGTSNPNLYWYRQAAGRGLQLLFYSVGIGQISSEVPQNLSASRPQDRQFILSSKKLLLSDSGFYLCAWETTDTQYFGPGTRLTVL.